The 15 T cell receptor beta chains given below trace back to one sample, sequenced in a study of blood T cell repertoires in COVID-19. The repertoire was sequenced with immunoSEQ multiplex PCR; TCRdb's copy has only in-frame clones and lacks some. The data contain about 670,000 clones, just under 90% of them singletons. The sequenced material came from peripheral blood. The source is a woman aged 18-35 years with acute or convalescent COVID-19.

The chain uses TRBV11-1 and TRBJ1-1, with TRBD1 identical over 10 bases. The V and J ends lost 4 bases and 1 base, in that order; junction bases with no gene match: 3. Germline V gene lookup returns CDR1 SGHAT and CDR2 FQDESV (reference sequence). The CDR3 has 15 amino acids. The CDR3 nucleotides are TGTGCCAGCAGCTCTCGGACAGGGGGGAACACTGAAGCTTTCTTT. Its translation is CASSSRTGGNTEAFF.

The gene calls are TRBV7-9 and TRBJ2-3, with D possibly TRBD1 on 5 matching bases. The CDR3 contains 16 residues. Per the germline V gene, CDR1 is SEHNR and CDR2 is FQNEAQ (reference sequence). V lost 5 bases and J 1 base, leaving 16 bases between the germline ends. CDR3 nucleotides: TGTGCCAGCAGCGCCCGACAGACCGGGCGCACAGATACGCAGTATTTT. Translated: CASSARQTGRTDTQYF. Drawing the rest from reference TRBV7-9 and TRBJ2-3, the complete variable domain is DTGVSQNPRHKITKRGQNVTFRCDPISEHNRLYWYRQTLGQGPEFLTYFQNEAQLEKSRLLSDRFSAERPKGSFSTLEIQRTEQGDSAMYLCASSARQTGRTDTQYFGPGTRLTVL.

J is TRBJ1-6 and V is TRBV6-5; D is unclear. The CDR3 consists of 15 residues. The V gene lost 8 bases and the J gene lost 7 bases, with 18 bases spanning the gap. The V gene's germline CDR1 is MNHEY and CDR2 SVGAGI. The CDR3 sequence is CASVKFAGANSPLHF. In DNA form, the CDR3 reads TGTGCCAGCGTTAAATTTGCGGGAGCGAATTCACCCCTCCACTTT.

This chain's CDR3 is CASRSAGYTDTQYF. CDR3 nucleotides: TGTGCCAGTAGGTCAGCGGGGTACACAGATACGCAGTATTTT. This chain joins TRBV19 and TRBJ2-3; TRBD2 matches at 7 bases. V shed 6 bases and J 2 bases; nucleotides not matched to a gene: 5. Germline CDR1 reads LNHDA; CDR2 reads SQIVND (reference sequence). The CDR3 consists of 14 residues.

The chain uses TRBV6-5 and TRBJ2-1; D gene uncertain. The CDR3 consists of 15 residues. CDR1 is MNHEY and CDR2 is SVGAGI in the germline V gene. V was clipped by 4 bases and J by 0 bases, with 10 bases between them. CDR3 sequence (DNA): TGTGCCAGCAGTTTTGCGATTAACTCCTACAATGAGCAGTTCTTC. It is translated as CASSFAINSYNEQFF.

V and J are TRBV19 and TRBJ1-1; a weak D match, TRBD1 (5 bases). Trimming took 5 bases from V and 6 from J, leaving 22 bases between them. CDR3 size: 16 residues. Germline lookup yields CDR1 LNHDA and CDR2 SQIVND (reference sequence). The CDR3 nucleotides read TGTGCCAGTAGTCGACGGGGGATTCTTGATAGGGCTGAAGCTTTCTTT. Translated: CASSRRGILDRAEAFF.

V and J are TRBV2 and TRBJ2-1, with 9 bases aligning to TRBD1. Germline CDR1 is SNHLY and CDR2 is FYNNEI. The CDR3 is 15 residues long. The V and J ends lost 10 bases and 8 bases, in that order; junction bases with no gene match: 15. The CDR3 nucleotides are TGTGCCACCCAGAGCGAACAGGGGGCTTTTGATGAGCAGTTCTTC. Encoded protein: CATQSEQGAFDEQFF.

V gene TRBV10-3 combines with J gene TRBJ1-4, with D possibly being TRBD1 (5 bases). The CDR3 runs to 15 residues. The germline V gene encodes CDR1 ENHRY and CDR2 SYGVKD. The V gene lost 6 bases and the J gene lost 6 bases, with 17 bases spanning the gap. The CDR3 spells CAISSTGGRDEKLFF. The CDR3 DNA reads TGTGCCATCAGCTCTACGGGGGGTAGGGATGAAAAACTGTTTTTT.

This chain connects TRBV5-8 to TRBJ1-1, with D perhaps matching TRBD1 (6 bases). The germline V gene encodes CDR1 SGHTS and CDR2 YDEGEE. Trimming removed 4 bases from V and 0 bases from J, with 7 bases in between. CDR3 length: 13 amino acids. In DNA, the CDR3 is TGTGCCAGCAGCCGGGACATGAACACTGAAGCTTTCTTT. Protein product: CASSRDMNTEAFF.

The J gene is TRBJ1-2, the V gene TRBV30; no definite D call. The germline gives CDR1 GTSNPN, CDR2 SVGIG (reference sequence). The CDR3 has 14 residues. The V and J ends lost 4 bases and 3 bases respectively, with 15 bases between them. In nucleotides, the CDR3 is TGTGCCTGGAACCTCCGGGAAACTTACTATGGCTACACCTTC. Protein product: CAWNLRETYYGYTF. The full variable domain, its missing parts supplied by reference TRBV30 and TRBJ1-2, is SQTIHQWPATLVQPVGSPLSLECTVEGTSNPNLYWYRQAAGRGLQLLFYSVGIGQISSEVPQNLSASRPQDRQFILSSKKLLLSDSGFYLCAWNLRETYYGYTFGSGTRLTVV.

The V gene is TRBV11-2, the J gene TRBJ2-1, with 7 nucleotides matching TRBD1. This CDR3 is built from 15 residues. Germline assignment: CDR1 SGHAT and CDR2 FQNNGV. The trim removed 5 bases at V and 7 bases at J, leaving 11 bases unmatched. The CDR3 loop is CASSPGGVPTNEQFF. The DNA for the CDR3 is TGTGCCAGCAGCCCAGGGGGAGTTCCTACAAATGAGCAGTTCTTC.

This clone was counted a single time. In nucleotides, the CDR3 is TGTGCCAGCAGCCGCCTCAGGGACAGGGGGACTGAAGCTTTCTTT. Translating gives CASSRLRDRGTEAFF. V usage is TRBV6-5 and J usage is TRBJ1-1; 11 bases are shared with TRBD1. The CDR3 totals 15 residues. V lost 6 bases and J lost 5; bases outside the gene matches: 8. Germline loops: CDR1 MNHEY, CDR2 SVGAGI.

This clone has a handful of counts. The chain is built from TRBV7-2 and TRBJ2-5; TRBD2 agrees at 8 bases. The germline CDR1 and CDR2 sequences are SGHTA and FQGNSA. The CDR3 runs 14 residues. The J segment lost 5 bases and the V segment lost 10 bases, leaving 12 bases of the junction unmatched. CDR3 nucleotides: TGTGCCACCAAACATAGCGGGGTGGGCGAGACCCAGTACTTC. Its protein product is CATKHSGVGETQYF.

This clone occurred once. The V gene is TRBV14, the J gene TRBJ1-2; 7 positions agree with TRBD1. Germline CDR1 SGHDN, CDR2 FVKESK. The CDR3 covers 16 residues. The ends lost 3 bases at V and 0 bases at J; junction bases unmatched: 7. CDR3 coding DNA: TGTGCCAGCAGCCAGGACAGGCCCTTTGCTAACTATGGCTACACCTTC. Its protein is CASSQDRPFANYGYTF.

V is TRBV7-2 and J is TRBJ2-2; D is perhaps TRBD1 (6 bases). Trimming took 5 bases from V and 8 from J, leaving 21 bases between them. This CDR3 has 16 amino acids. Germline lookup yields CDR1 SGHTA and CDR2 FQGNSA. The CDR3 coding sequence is TGTGCCAGCAGCCATTACAGGGTTGGGACCACGGGGGAGCTGTTTTTT. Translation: CASSHYRVGTTGELFF.